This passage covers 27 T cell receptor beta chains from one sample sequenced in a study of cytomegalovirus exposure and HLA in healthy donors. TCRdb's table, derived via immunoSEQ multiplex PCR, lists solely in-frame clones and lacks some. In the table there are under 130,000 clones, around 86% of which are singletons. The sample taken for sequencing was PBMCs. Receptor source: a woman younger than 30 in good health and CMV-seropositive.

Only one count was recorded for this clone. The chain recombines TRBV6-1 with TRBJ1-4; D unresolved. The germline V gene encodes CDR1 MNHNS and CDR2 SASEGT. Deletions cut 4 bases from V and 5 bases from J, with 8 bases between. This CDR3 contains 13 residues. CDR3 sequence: CASSGELNEKLFF. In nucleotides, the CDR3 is TGTGCCAGCAGTGGCGAACTGAATGAAAAACTGTTTTTT.

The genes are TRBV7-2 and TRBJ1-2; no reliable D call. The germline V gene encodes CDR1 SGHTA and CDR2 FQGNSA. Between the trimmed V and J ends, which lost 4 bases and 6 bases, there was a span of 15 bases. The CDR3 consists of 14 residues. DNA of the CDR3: TGTGCCAGCAGCTCCAGGAAACCTGCGAATGGCTACACCTTC. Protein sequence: CASSSRKPANGYTF.

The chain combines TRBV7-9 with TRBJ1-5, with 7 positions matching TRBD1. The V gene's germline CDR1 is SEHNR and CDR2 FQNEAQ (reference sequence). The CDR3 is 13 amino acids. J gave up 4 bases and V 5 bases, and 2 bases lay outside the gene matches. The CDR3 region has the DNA TGTGCCAGCAGCACGGGACAGAATCAGCCCCAGCATTTT. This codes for CASSTGQNQPQHF.

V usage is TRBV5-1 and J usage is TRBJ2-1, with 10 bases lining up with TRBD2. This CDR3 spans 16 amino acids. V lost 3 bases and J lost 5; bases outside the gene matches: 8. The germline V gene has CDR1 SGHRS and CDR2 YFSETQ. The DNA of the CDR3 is TGCGCCAGCAGCTATAGAGCGGGGGGGACCAACAATGAGCAGTTCTTC. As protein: CASSYRAGGTNNEQFF.

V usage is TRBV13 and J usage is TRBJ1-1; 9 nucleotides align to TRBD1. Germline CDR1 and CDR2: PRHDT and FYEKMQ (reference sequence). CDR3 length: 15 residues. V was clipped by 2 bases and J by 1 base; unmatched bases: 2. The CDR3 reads CASSLLGQGNTEAFF. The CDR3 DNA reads TGTGCCAGCAGCTTATTGGGACAGGGGAACACTGAAGCTTTCTTT. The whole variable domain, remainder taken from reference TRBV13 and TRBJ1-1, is AAGVIQSPRHLIKEKRETATLKCYPIPRHDTVYWYQQGPGQDPQFLISFYEKMQSDKGSIPDRFSAQQFSDYHSELNMSSLELGDSALYFCASSLLGQGNTEAFFGQGTRLTVV.

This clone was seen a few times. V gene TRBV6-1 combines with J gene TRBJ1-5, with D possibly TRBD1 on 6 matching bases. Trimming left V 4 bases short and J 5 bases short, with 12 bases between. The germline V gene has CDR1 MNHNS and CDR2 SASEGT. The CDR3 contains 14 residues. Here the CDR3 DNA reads TGTGCCAGCAGTGTAACACAGGGATATCAGCCCCAGCATTTT. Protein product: CASSVTQGYQPQHF.

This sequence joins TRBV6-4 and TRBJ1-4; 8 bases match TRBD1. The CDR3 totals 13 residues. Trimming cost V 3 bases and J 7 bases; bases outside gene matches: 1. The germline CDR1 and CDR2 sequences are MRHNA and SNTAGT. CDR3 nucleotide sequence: TGTGCCAGCAGTGAACAGGGGGGTGAAAAACTGTTTTTT. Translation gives CASSEQGGEKLFF.

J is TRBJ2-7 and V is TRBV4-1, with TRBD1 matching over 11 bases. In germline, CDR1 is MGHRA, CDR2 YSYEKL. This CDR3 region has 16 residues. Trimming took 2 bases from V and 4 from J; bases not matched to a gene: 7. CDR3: CASSQFWDRGTYEQYF. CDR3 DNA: TGCGCCAGCAGCCAATTTTGGGACAGGGGGACTTACGAGCAGTACTTC.

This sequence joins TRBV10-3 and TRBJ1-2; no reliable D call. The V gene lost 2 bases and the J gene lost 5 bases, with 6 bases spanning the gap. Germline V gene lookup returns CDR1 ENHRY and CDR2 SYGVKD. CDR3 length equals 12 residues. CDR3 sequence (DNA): TGTGCCATCAGTGAGGGCGGGTATGGCTACACCTTC. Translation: CAISEGGYGYTF.

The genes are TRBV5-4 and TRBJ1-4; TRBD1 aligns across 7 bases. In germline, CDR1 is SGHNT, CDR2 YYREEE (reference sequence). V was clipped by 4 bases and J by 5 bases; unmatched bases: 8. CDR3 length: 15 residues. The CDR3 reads CASSTRDRRNEKLFF. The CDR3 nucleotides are TGTGCCAGCAGCACCAGGGACAGAAGAAATGAAAAACTGTTTTTT.

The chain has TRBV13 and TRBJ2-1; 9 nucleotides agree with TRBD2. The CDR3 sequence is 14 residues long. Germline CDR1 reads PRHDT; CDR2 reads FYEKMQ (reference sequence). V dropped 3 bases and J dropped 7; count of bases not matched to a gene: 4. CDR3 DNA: TGTGCCAGCAGCTTGGGCGGGAGGGGGAATGAGCAGTTCTTC. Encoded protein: CASSLGGRGNEQFF.

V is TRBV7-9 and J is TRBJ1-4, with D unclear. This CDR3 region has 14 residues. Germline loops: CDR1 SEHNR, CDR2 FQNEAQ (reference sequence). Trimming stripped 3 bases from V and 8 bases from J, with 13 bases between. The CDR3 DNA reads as TGTGCCAGCAGCTTGTATCGGAGAGGAGAAAAACTGTTTTTT. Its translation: CASSLYRRGEKLFF.

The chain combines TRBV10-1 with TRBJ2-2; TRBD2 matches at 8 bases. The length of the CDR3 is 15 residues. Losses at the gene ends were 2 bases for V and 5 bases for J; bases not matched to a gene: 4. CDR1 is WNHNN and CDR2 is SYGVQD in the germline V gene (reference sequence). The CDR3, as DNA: TGCGCCAGCAGTGAGCTTAGCGGGGATACCGGGGAGCTGTTTTTT. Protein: CASSELSGDTGELFF.

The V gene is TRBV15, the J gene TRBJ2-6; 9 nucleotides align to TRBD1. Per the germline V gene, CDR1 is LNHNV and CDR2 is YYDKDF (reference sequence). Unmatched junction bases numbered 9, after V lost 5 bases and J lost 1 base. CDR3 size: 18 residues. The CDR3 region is CATSPFRDRVSGANVLTF. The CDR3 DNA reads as TGTGCCACCAGCCCATTCCGGGACAGGGTATCTGGGGCCAACGTCCTGACTTTC. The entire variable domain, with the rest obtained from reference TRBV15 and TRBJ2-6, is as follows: DAMVIQNPRYQVTQFGKPVTLSCSQTLNHNVMYWYQQKSSQAPKLLFHYYDKDFNNEADTPDNFQSRRPNTSFCFLDIRSPGLGDTAMYLCATSPFRDRVSGANVLTFGAGSRLTVL.

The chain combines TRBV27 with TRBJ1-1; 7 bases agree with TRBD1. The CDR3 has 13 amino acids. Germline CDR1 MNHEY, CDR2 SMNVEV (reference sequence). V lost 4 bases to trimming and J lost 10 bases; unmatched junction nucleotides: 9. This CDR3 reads CASSYQTTGAAFF. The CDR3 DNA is TGTGCCAGCAGTTACCAGACTACAGGGGCAGCTTTCTTT.

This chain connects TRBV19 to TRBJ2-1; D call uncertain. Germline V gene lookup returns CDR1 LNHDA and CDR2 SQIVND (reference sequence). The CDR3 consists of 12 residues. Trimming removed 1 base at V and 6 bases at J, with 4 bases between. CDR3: CASSIAGNEQFF. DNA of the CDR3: TGTGCCAGTAGTATAGCGGGCAATGAGCAGTTCTTC. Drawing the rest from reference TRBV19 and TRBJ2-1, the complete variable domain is DGGITQSPKYLFRKEGQNVTLSCEQNLNHDAMYWYRQDPGQGLRLIYYSQIVNDFQKGDIAEGYSVSREKKESFPLTVTSAQKNPTAFYLCASSIAGNEQFFGPGTRLTVL.

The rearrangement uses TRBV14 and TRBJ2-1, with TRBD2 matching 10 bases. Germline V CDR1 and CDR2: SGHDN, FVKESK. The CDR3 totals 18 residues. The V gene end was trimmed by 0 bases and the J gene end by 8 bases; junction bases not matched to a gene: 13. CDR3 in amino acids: CASSQERSGRGYFDEQFF. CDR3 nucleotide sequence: TGTGCCAGCAGCCAAGAACGGAGCGGGAGGGGATACTTCGATGAGCAGTTCTTC.

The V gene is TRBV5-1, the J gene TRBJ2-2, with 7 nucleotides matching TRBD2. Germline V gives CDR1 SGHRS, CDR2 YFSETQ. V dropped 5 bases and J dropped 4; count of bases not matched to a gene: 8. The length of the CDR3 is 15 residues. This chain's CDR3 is CASRLVTSSTGELFF. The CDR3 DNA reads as TGCGCCAGCAGACTCGTGACTAGCAGCACCGGGGAGCTGTTTTTT.

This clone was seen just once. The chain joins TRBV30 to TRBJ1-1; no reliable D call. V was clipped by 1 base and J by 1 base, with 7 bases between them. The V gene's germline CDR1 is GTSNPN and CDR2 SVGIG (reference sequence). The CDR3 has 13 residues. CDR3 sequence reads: CAWSGGWNTEAFF. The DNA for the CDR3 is TGTGCCTGGAGTGGAGGGTGGAACACTGAAGCTTTCTTT.

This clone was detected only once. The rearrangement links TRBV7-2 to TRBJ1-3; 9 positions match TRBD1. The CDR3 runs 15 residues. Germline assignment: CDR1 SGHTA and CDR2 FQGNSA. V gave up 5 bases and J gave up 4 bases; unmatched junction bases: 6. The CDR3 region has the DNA TGTGCCAGCAGCCTAGGGGGACAGGGAGGAAACACCATATATTTT. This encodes CASSLGGQGGNTIYF.

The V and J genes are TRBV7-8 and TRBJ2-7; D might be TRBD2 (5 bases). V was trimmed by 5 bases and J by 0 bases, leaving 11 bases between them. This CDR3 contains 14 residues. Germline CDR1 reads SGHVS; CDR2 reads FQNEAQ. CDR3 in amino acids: CASSPGMYSYEQYF. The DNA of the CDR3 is TGTGCCAGCAGCCCCGGGATGTACTCCTACGAGCAGTACTTC.

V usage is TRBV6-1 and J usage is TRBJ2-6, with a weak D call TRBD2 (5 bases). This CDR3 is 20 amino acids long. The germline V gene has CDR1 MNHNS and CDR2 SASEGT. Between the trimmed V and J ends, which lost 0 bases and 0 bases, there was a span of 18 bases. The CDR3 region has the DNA TGTGCCAGCAGTGAAGCGCTGGGGAGACCCGCTAGCTCTGGGGCCAACGTCCTGACTTTC. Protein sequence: CASSEALGRPASSGANVLTF.

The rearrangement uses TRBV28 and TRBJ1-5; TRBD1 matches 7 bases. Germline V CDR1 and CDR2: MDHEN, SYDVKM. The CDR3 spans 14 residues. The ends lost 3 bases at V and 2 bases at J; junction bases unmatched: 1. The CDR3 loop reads CASSFTGGNQPQHF. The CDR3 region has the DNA TGTGCCAGCAGTTTTACAGGGGGCAATCAGCCCCAGCATTTT.

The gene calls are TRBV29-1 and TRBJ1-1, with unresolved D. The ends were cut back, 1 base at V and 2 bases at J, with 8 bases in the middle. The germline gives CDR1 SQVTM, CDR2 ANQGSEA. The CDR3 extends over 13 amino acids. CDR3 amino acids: CSVEGRLNTEAFF. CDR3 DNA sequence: TGCAGCGTTGAAGGGAGGCTAAACACTGAAGCTTTCTTT.

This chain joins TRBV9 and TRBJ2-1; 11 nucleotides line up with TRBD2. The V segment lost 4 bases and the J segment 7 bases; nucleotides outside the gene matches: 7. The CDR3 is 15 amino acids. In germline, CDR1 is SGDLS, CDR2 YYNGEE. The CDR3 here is CASSPGLAGRNEQFF. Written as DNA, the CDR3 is TGTGCCAGCAGCCCAGGACTAGCGGGCCGGAATGAGCAGTTCTTC.

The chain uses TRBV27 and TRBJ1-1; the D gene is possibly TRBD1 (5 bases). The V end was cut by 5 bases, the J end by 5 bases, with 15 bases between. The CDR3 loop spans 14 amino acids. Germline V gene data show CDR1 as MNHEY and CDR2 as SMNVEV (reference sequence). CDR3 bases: TGTGCCAGCAGTACTCAGGGACTTGGTACTGAAGCTTTCTTT. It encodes CASSTQGLGTEAFF.

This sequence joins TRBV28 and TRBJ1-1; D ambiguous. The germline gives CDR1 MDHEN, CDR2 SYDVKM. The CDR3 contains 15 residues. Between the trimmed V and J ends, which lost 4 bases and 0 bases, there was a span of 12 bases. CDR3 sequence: CASSSPQVMNTEAFF. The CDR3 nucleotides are TGTGCCAGCAGTTCCCCTCAGGTAATGAACACTGAAGCTTTCTTT.